This T cell receptor beta chain was captured by sequencing in a study of cytomegalovirus exposure and HLA in healthy donors. Points from the study as a whole: Per a later analysis, fewer than 20,000 TCR beta sequences showed association with HLA alleles at 0.05 false discovery rate. The listing of roughly 160 TCR beta chains classed them as cytomegalovirus-associated.

As for the donors, each was a healthy bone marrow donor. The PCR employed 60 Vbeta primers together with 13 Jbeta primers. Libraries were prepared by immunoSEQ multiplex PCR; TCRdb keeps only in-frame clonotypes and omits some of them. The repertoire holds 90,000 to 120,000 clones, with around three quarters as singletons. V was shortened by 7 bases and J by 2 bases, with 14 bases between the two germline ends. Looked up from germline, CDR1 is SNHLY and CDR2 is FYNNEI. The CDR3 sequence is 15 residues long. As concerns this clone: Its matching antigen is unknown.

This chain joins TRBV2 and TRBJ1-4, with unresolved D. The sequence was obtained from a male donor in good health and CMV-seronegative. Sequencing was performed on PBMCs. CDR3 sequence (DNA): TGTGCCAGCATCGTAGGAGGTCGGACTAATGAAAAACTGTTTTTT. This encodes CASIVGGRTNEKLFF.